These 27 T cell receptor beta chains came from one sample sequenced in a study of OX40 agonist ivuxolimab in advanced cancers. Only in-frame clones appear in the TCRdb table, and some are missing; sequencing was by immunoSEQ multiplex PCR. The sample comprises tens of thousands of clones, nearly 90% of which are singletons, and approximately 0.32% rests with the top ten. The sample was CD4+ or CD8+ T cells sorted from blood, taken in a trial of the OX40 agonist ivuxolimab. The receptors shown here come from an adult with an advanced solid tumor such as melanoma, head and neck, liver or kidney cancer.

This clone appeared a few times. This chain connects TRBV23-1 to TRBJ2-2; 10 bases map to TRBD1. TRBV23-1 is marked as an open reading frame, function uncertain. V dropped 6 bases and J dropped 5; count of bases not matched to a gene: 12. This CDR3 spans 17 amino acids. CDR3 bases: TGCGCCAGCAGCCCTTTGGGGACAGGGGTGCTGACCGGGGAGCTGTTTTTT. Its translation: CASSPLGTGVLTGELFF.

The J gene is TRBJ1-1, the V gene TRBV13, with D uncertain. This CDR3 region has 13 residues. V lost 3 bases to trimming and J lost 7 bases, with 12 bases between them. The germline V gene encodes CDR1 PRHDT and CDR2 FYEKMQ (reference sequence). The CDR3 here is CASSLLDGHEAFF. As DNA, the CDR3 is TGTGCCAGCAGCTTGTTGGACGGTCATGAAGCTTTCTTT.

The V gene is TRBV13, the J gene TRBJ1-2, with a weak D call TRBD1 (6 bases). Germline loops: CDR1 PRHDT, CDR2 FYEKMQ (reference sequence). The CDR3 consists of 13 residues. With 4 bases removed from V and 6 bases from J, the gap between germline ends came to 12 bases. The CDR3 region is CASSSNRVDGYTF. Here the CDR3 DNA reads TGTGCCAGCAGCTCAAACAGGGTTGATGGCTACACCTTC.

This clone was observed a single time. The CDR3 is CASSYGTDRNSYEQYF. The DNA for the CDR3 is TGTGCCAGCAGTTACGGCACGGATAGGAACTCCTACGAGCAGTACTTC. The V call is TRBV6-6, the J call TRBJ2-7; D ambiguous. The CDR3 is 16 amino acids. The V gene's germline CDR1 is MNHNY and CDR2 SVGAGI (reference sequence). Trimming stripped 2 bases from V and 0 bases from J, with 14 bases between.

The gene calls are TRBV7-2 and TRBJ2-1; no definite D call. The germline V gene encodes CDR1 SGHTA and CDR2 FQGNSA. This CDR3 has 11 amino acids. The V and J ends lost 1 base and 9 bases respectively, with 4 bases between them. The CDR3 nucleotides read TGTGCCAGCAGCTTAGGCAGTGAGCAGTTCTTC. Translating it yields CASSLGSEQFF. Full variable domain (remainder filled in from reference TRBV7-2 and TRBJ2-1): GAGVSQSPSNKVTEKGKDVELRCDPISGHTALYWYRQSLGQGLEFLIYFQGNSAPDKSGLPSDRFSAERTGGSVSTLTIQRTQQEDSAVYLCASSLGSEQFFGPGTRLTVL.

The J gene is TRBJ2-7, the V gene TRBV13, with 12 bases matching TRBD1. The trim removed 4 bases at V and 4 bases at J, leaving 5 bases unmatched. The CDR3 runs 15 residues. Germline CDR1 reads PRHDT; CDR2 reads FYEKMQ (reference sequence). The CDR3 region is CASSSRDRGRYEQYF. CDR3 DNA: TGTGCCAGCAGCTCCCGGGACAGGGGGCGTTACGAGCAGTACTTC.

The gene calls are TRBV2 and TRBJ1-6; 12 bases align to TRBD1. CDR1 and CDR2 from the germline V gene are SNHLY and FYNNEI. Trimming at V came to 2 bases and at J to 6 bases, leaving 14 bases not matched to a gene. This CDR3 is 20 amino acids long. The CDR3 nucleotides read TGTGCCAGCAGTGAAAGGAAGGGACAGGGGGCTAGGTTGTTTAATTCACCCCTCCACTTT. Amino acid sequence: CASSERKGQGARLFNSPLHF.

The chain has TRBV19 and TRBJ1-6; perhaps TRBD1 as D (5 bases). Trimming left V 4 bases short and J 0 bases short, with 13 bases between. CDR1 and CDR2 (germline): LNHDA, SQIVND (reference sequence). The CDR3 is 17 residues long. The CDR3 DNA reads as TGTGCCAGTAGTAGCCGGGGCGGGGGCTCCTATAATTCACCCCTCCACTTT. This sequence encodes CASSSRGGGSYNSPLHF.

The chain joins TRBV6-5 to TRBJ2-7; 13 bases are shared with TRBD2. This CDR3 has 15 residues. Germline V gene sequence: CDR1 MNHEY, CDR2 SVGAGI. Trimming cost V 6 bases and J 4 bases; bases outside gene matches: 6. The CDR3 loop is CASSSGTSGNYEQYF. The CDR3 DNA is TGTGCCAGCAGCTCCGGGACTAGCGGGAATTACGAGCAGTACTTC.

The J gene is TRBJ2-7, the V gene TRBV5-1, with D possibly called TRBD1 or TRBD2 (5 bases each). Germline values: CDR1 SGHRS, CDR2 YFSETQ. Trimming cost V 5 bases and J 0 bases, with 18 bases left between them. The CDR3 extends over 16 amino acids. DNA for the CDR3: TGCGCCAGCAGAGTGGGGACGGGCCCTAGCTCCTACGAGCAGTACTTC. Translation: CASRVGTGPSSYEQYF.

This rearrangement joins TRBV27 to TRBJ1-6; no clear D gene. Germline-derived CDR1 and CDR2 are MNHEY and SMNVEV (reference sequence). CDR3 length equals 12 residues. The germline V and J ends were trimmed by 3 bases and 10 bases, with 7 bases remaining between them. CDR3 amino acids: CASSFGGSPLHF. The CDR3 nucleotides are TGTGCCAGCAGTTTTGGAGGCTCACCCCTCCACTTT.

The chain is built from TRBV30 and TRBJ1-1, with TRBD1 identical over 8 bases. With 4 bases clipped from V and 11 bases from J, the junction kept 9 bases outside the gene matches. CDR3 length: 12 amino acids. CDR1 and CDR2 (germline): GTSNPN, SVGIG (reference sequence). CDR3 region: CAWIEDRGVAFF. Here the CDR3 DNA reads TGTGCCTGGATAGAAGACAGGGGCGTCGCTTTCTTT.

This chain links TRBV2 with TRBJ2-2; 9 bases are shared with TRBD2. The germline V gene has CDR1 SNHLY and CDR2 FYNNEI. The V and J ends lost 6 bases and 0 bases, in that order; junction bases with no gene match: 20. The CDR3 contains 21 residues. CDR3: CASRDPVVASGVLPNTGELFF. CDR3 in DNA: TGTGCCAGCAGAGACCCAGTTGTAGCTAGCGGGGTCCTCCCGAACACCGGGGAGCTGTTTTTT.

The rearrangement links TRBV6-6 to TRBJ2-5; 12 positions agree with TRBD1. The CDR3 covers 15 residues. Germline V gene sequence: CDR1 MNHNY, CDR2 SVGAGI (reference sequence). Trimming removed 6 bases from V and 5 bases from J; junction bases left unmatched: 7. CDR3 amino acids: CASRTGQGAGETQYF. Here the CDR3 DNA reads TGTGCCAGCAGGACGGGACAGGGGGCCGGGGAGACCCAGTACTTC.

The rearrangement joins TRBV6-1 to TRBJ2-7, with TRBD2 matching 10 bases. V trimming: 5 bases; J trimming: 0 bases; junction bases outside the gene matches: 4. Germline CDR1 MNHNS, CDR2 SASEGT. The CDR3 sequence is 15 residues long. CDR3 DNA: TGTGCCAGCAGTTCGACTAGCGGGTCCTCCTACGAGCAGTACTTC. The encoded protein is CASSSTSGSSYEQYF.

V gene TRBV19 combines with J gene TRBJ2-2, with D maybe TRBD1 (6 bases). Germline lookup yields CDR1 LNHDA and CDR2 SQIVND (reference sequence). CDR3 length: 16 residues. V was pared by 5 bases and J by 5 bases, with 18 bases between. The CDR3 region is CASSGSGHWTTGELFF. The CDR3 coding sequence is TGTGCCAGTAGTGGGTCGGGACACTGGACAACCGGGGAGCTGTTTTTT. The whole variable domain, filled in from reference TRBV19 and TRBJ2-2, reads DGGITQSPKYLFRKEGQNVTLSCEQNLNHDAMYWYRQDPGQGLRLIYYSQIVNDFQKGDIAEGYSVSREKKESFPLTVTSAQKNPTAFYLCASSGSGHWTTGELFFGEGSRLTVL.

The chain carries TRBV7-2 and TRBJ2-1; 9 bases align to TRBD2. J gave up 6 bases and V 5 bases, and 17 bases lay outside the gene matches. Germline V gene sequence: CDR1 SGHTA, CDR2 FQGNSA. This CDR3 contains 18 residues. As DNA, the CDR3 is TGTGCCAGCAGCCGTTCTATGGCGGGACTAGCTTTGGGCAATGAGCAGTTCTTC. This translates into CASSRSMAGLALGNEQFF. The full variable domain, in which reference TRBV7-2 and TRBJ2-1 provide the parts outside the CDR3, is GAGVSQSPSNKVTEKGKDVELRCDPISGHTALYWYRQSLGQGLEFLIYFQGNSAPDKSGLPSDRFSAERTGGSVSTLTIQRTQQEDSAVYLCASSRSMAGLALGNEQFFGPGTRLTVL.

This chain links TRBV18 with TRBJ2-7; 9 bases are a match to TRBD1. The ends lost 3 bases at V and 6 bases at J; junction bases unmatched: 0. This CDR3 has 12 residues. Looked up from germline, CDR1 is KGHSH and CDR2 is LQKENI. CDR3 DNA: TGTGCCAGCTCACCGGGACAGGGCGAGCAGTACTTC. Encoded protein: CASSPGQGEQYF.

This clone was seen only a few times. The chain carries TRBV10-2 and TRBJ2-3, with 14 positions matching TRBD2. The CDR3 runs to 16 residues. Per the germline V gene, CDR1 is WSHSY and CDR2 is SAAADI. The junction had 6 bases not matched to a gene; V was cut back by 6 bases and J by 4 bases. The CDR3 loop is CASRGGTSGGSDTQYF. In DNA, the CDR3 is TGCGCCAGCAGAGGAGGGACTAGCGGGGGTTCAGATACGCAGTATTTT.

The V gene is TRBV7-2, the J gene TRBJ1-6, with D tentatively TRBD1 (5 bases). Per germline, CDR1 SGHTA and CDR2 FQGNSA. V was cut by 5 bases and J by 9 bases, with 14 bases left in between. The CDR3 totals 14 residues. In DNA form, the CDR3 reads TGTGCCAGCAGCCCCGGGACGATGAGTTCACCCCTCCACTTT. This translates into CASSPGTMSSPLHF. Full variable domain (remainder filled in from reference TRBV7-2 and TRBJ1-6): GAGVSQSPSNKVTEKGKDVELRCDPISGHTALYWYRQSLGQGLEFLIYFQGNSAPDKSGLPSDRFSAERTGGSVSTLTIQRTQQEDSAVYLCASSPGTMSSPLHFGNGTRLTVT.

This clone was observed a few times. The chain joins TRBV4-1 to TRBJ1-3, with unresolved D. Deletions cut 6 bases from V and 3 bases from J, with 15 bases between. Germline V gene lookup returns CDR1 MGHRA and CDR2 YSYEKL. The CDR3 covers 15 residues. The CDR3 sequence: CASRQNGVFGNTIYF. The CDR3 bases are TGCGCCAGCAGACAAAACGGGGTATTTGGAAACACCATATATTTT.

V gene TRBV11-3 combines with J gene TRBJ2-1; 9 bases are shared with TRBD2. Germline-derived CDR1 and CDR2 are SGHNT and YENEEA. This CDR3 is 16 amino acids long. V gave up 4 bases and J gave up 4 bases; unmatched junction bases: 8. CDR3 nucleotides: TGTGCCAGCAGCTCCTCCCGAAGCGGGGGGTACAATGAGCAGTTCTTC. Protein sequence: CASSSSRSGGYNEQFF.

This clone is a singleton in its sample. This chain connects TRBV5-1 to TRBJ1-4; D uncertain. CDR1 is SGHRS and CDR2 is YFSETQ in the germline V gene. This CDR3 is built from 15 residues. The V and J ends lost 3 bases and 3 bases respectively, with 12 bases between them. CDR3 amino acids: CASSYQEGANEKLFF. The CDR3 DNA is TGCGCCAGCAGCTACCAGGAGGGCGCTAATGAAAAACTGTTTTTT.

The chain links TRBV19 to TRBJ2-1; TRBD1 agrees at 7 bases. CDR1 and CDR2 (germline): LNHDA, SQIVND (reference sequence). This CDR3 contains 17 residues. V was clipped by 4 bases and J by 9 bases; unmatched bases: 18. The CDR3 is CASSTGQVLIRGGEQFF. In nucleotides, the CDR3 is TGTGCCAGTAGTACAGGACAGGTTCTCATAAGGGGCGGTGAGCAGTTCTTC.

The rearrangement uses TRBV7-2 and TRBJ1-5; D not resolved. The V end was cut by 2 bases, the J end by 9 bases, with 14 bases between. This CDR3 is built from 14 residues. Germline CDR1 reads SGHTA; CDR2 reads FQGNSA. The CDR3 here is CASSLKSTALPQHF. The CDR3 coding sequence is TGTGCCAGCAGCTTAAAGAGCACAGCATTGCCCCAGCATTTT. The entire variable domain, with the rest obtained from reference TRBV7-2 and TRBJ1-5, is as follows: GAGVSQSPSNKVTEKGKDVELRCDPISGHTALYWYRQSLGQGLEFLIYFQGNSAPDKSGLPSDRFSAERTGGSVSTLTIQRTQQEDSAVYLCASSLKSTALPQHFGDGTRLSIL.

Turning to this clone: One end of the junction is discordant with germline, which a read error may explain. The chain recombines TRBV7-9 with TRBJ1-2, with a possible D match to TRBD1 (6 bases). CDR3 length equals 11 residues. Germline V lookup: CDR1 SEHNR, CDR2 FQNEAQ (reference sequence). The CDR3 DNA reads TGTGCCAGCAGCCCCGCGGACAGCGCTGGCTTC. As protein: CASSPADSAGF.

The CDR3 coding sequence is TGCGCCAGCAGTGAAGGTTGGGACGGCAACAATGAGCAGTTCTTC. Translation: CASSEGWDGNNEQFF. V and J are TRBV10-1 and TRBJ2-1, with D possibly called TRBD1 or TRBD2 (5 bases each). This CDR3 has 15 amino acids. The germline CDR1 and CDR2 sequences are WNHNN and SYGVQD (reference sequence). The V end was cut by 3 bases, the J end by 5 bases, with 14 bases between.